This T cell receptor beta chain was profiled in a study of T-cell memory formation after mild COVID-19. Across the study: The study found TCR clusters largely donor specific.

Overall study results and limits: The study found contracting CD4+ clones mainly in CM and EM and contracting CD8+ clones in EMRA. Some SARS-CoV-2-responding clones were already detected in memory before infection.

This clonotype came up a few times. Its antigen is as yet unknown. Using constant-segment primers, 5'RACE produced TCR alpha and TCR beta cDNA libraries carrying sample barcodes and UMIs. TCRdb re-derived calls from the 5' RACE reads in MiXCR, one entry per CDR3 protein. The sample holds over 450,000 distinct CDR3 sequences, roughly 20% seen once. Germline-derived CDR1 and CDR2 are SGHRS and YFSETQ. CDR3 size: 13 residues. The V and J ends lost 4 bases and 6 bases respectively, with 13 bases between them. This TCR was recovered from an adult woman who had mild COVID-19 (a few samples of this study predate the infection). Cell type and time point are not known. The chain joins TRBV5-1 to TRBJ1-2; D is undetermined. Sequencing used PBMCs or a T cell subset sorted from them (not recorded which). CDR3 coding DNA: TGCGCCAGCAGCCTGGACTCCGGGAATGGCTACACCTTC. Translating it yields CASSLDSGNGYTF.